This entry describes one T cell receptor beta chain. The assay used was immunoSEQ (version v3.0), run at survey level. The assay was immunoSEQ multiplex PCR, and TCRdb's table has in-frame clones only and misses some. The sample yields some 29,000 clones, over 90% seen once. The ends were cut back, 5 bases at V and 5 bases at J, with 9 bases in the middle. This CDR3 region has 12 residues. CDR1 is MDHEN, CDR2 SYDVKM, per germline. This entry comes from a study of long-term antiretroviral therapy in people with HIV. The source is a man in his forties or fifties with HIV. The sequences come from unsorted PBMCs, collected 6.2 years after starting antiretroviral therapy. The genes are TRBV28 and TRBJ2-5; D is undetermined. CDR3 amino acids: CASSPNVETQYF. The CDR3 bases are TGTGCCAGCAGTCCAAACGTCGAGACCCAGTACTTC.